Below, one T cell receptor beta chain is given with its context. Antigen: not known. The CDR3 runs 15 residues. The V gene's germline CDR1 is SGHAT and CDR2 FQDESV (reference sequence). With 5 bases removed from V and 5 bases from J, the gap between germline ends came to 18 bases. Second doses at about 4 or about 12 weeks were pooled. This specimen belongs to a study of T cell responses to AZD1222 COVID-19 vaccine. Regarding the study as a whole: Recipients of AZD1222 seropositive at baseline numbered only 5 or 6. Nearly half of spike-specific TCRs reportedly target variant regions that are unmutated in the B.1.351 and B.1.1.7 variants. Females made up more of the donors, who were largely white British, and clonal diversity may have come out too low.

This table comes from immunoSEQ multiplex PCR, and its TCRdb copy is limited to in-frame clones, with some not included. The sample records approximately 150,000 clones, roughly 88% being singletons. The clonotype comes from an adult who received the AZD1222 COVID-19 vaccine. The chain is built from TRBV11-1 and TRBJ1-1; D unclear. The sequencing used peripheral blood, collected 28 days after the second AZD1222 dose. The CDR3 DNA is TGTGCCAGCAGCCCTCAGGCCCGGGTGGTAACTGAAGCTTTCTTT. Its translation is CASSPQARVVTEAFF.